The clone carrying this T cell receptor beta chain was picked up a small number of times. What it recognizes is unknown. TCRdb re-derived calls from the 5' RACE reads in MiXCR, one entry per CDR3 protein. The sample has 670,000 or so distinct CDR3 sequences, around 20% seen once. This entry comes from a study of CD8 T cells in ankylosing spondylitis. Study results and caveats: Relatively scarce in peripheral blood, disease-linked clones were CD8+. Some of the motif variants had earlier been found in reactive arthritis patients' fluid and blood. A TCR beta motif of several highly homologous variants seemed to mark ankylosing spondylitis blood.

V lost 5 bases and J 2 bases, leaving 11 bases between the germline ends. CDR1 and CDR2 from the germline V gene are SGHRS and YFSETQ. The CDR3 extends over 13 amino acids. The source is a male donor with ankylosing spondylitis. What was sequenced was blood, either unsorted or a sorted T cell fraction (not recorded which). The chain links TRBV5-1 to TRBJ2-7; D gene uncertain. CDR3 sequence reads: CASSLDAAYEQYF. For the CDR3, the DNA is TGCGCCAGCAGTCTTGACGCAGCCTACGAGCAGTACTTC.